This is a list of T cell receptor beta chains from one sample in a study of PD-1 blockade in classical Hodgkin lymphoma. Only in-frame clones appear in the TCRdb table, and some are missing; sequencing was by immunoSEQ multiplex PCR. The sample contains fewer than 100,000 clones, about 93% of which appear only once. Material: peripheral blood mononuclear cells (PBMCs), obtained before the fourth cycle of nivolumab. The origin of the receptors is a human donor with classical Hodgkin lymphoma. CDR3s include the opening cysteine and the closing phenylalanine or tryptophan. A D gene is named only where the DNA matches it firmly.

V gene	D gene	J gene	CDR3 protein	CDR3 DNA
TRBV2	NA	TRBJ2-5	CASSARPETQYF	TGTGCCAGCAGTGCTCGACCAGAGACCCAGTACTTC
TRBV5-4	NA	TRBJ2-7	CASSQDGYEQYF	TGTGCCAGCAGCCAAGACGGGTACGAGCAGTACTTC
TRBV9	NA	TRBJ1-2	CASSVEVGGITGGYTF	TGTGCCAGCAGCGTAGAGGTGGGGGGCATTACGGGAGGCTACACCTTC
TRBV7-3	NA	TRBJ1-3	CASSLTRFSGNTIYF	TGTGCCAGCAGCTTAACCCGATTCTCTGGAAACACCATATATTTT
TRBV7-8	TRBD1	TRBJ1-2	CASSSSTGTNYGYTF	TGTGCCAGCAGCTCTTCGACAGGGACTAACTATGGCTACACCTTC
TRBV7-9	TRBD1	TRBJ2-3	CASSSHYRGDTQYF	TGTGCCAGCAGCTCCCACTACAGGGGAGATACGCAGTATTTT
TRBV5-1	NA	TRBJ1-2	CASSLQGNYGYTF	TGCGCCAGCAGCTTGCAGGGCAACTATGGCTACACCTTC
TRBV30	TRBD1	TRBJ2-4	CAWNARGGTGSNIQYF	TGTGCCTGGAACGCCCGAGGTGGGACAGGGTCAAACATTCAGTACTTC
TRBV28	TRBD2	TRBJ2-3	CASRNSGRVSTDTQYF	TGTGCCAGCAGGAATAGCGGGAGGGTTAGCACAGATACGCAGTATTTT
TRBV7-2	TRBD2	TRBJ2-7	CASSLRTSGGEQYF	TGTGCCAGCAGCCTAAGGACTAGCGGGGGCGAGCAGTACTTC
TRBV9	NA	TRBJ1-4	CASSVGRATNEKLFF	TGTGCCAGCAGCGTAGGGAGGGCAACTAATGAAAAACTGTTTTTT
TRBV1	NA	TRBJ1-5	CTSSQPDPDGAHQPQHF	TGCACCAGCAGCCAACCCGATCCCGACGGCGCACATCAGCCCCAGCATTTT